The rows below give T cell receptor beta chains drawn from one sample of a study of regulatory T cells in long-lasting Graves disease. Each CDR3 protein gets one entry after TCRdb re-called the multiplex PCR reads with MiXCR. Among approximately 480,000 distinct CDR3 sequences listed, around 15% were seen once. These same records also appear under a second study, on T cells in Graves' hyperthyroidism and ophthalmopathy.

The sample consisted of peripheral blood mononuclear cells (PBMCs), taken at new diagnosis, from a patient treated with antithyroid drugs. The receptors originated from a man aged 35 to 55 with Graves disease. Both conserved end residues are part of each CDR3. The order of the fields is clone size, V gene, D gene, J gene, CDR3 protein, CDR3 DNA. A D gene is named only where the DNA matches it firmly. Clone size is not always given. Where it is, it says once, few, many or a class for expanded clones.

clone size: few
V gene: TRBV20-1
D gene: .
J gene: TRBJ2-3
CDR3 protein: CSAREGGNRASTDTQYF
CDR3 DNA: TGCAGTGCTAGAGAGGGTGGGAACAGGGCTAGCACAGATACGCAGTATTTT

clone size: .
V gene: TRBV6-2/TRBV6-3
D gene: TRBD1
J gene: TRBJ2-7
CDR3 protein: CASSDLTGQGTDEQYF
CDR3 DNA: TGTGCCAGCAGTGATCTTACCGGACAGGGTACTGACGAGCAGTACTTC

clone size: many
V gene: TRBV28
D gene: .
J gene: TRBJ2-5
CDR3 protein: CASSPQGIAGETQYF
CDR3 DNA: TGTGCCAGCAGTCCCCAAGGGATCGCAGGAGAGACCCAGTACTTC

clone size: many
V gene: TRBV4-2
D gene: TRBD2
J gene: TRBJ2-5
CDR3 protein: CASSQDLAGGLETQYF
CDR3 DNA: TGTGCCAGCAGCCAAGATCTCGCGGGAGGCTTGGAGACCCAGTACTTC

clone size: .
V gene: TRBV12-3/TRBV12-4
D gene: TRBD1
J gene: TRBJ2-3
CDR3 protein: CASSSQGAGGTQYF
CDR3 DNA: TGTGCCAGCAGTTCGCAGGGGGCTGGAGGTACGCAGTATTTT

clone size: .
V gene: TRBV6-5
D gene: TRBD1
J gene: TRBJ1-5
CDR3 protein: CASSFQGALNQPQHF
CDR3 DNA: TGTGCCAGCAGTTTCCAGGGGGCCCTTAATCAGCCCCAGCATTTT

clone size: few
V gene: TRBV27
D gene: TRBD1
J gene: TRBJ2-5
CDR3 protein: CASSPQTGGRGQETQYF
CDR3 DNA: TGTGCCAGCAGTCCCCAGACAGGGGGTAGAGGTCAAGAGACCCAGTACTTT

clone size: .
V gene: TRBV24-1
D gene: TRBD2
J gene: TRBJ2-1
CDR3 protein: CATSDLAARSYNEQFF
CDR3 DNA: TGTGCCACCAGTGATCTAGCGGCCCGATCCTACAATGAGCAGTTCTTC

clone size: .
V gene: TRBV5-5
D gene: .
J gene: TRBJ2-1
CDR3 protein: CASAPLTGQQVEQFF
CDR3 DNA: TGTGCCAGCGCCCCTTTGACAGGACAACAGGTTGAGCAGTTCTTC

clone size: few
V gene: TRBV19
D gene: TRBD2
J gene: TRBJ2-5
CDR3 protein: CASSRLAGGPVETQYF
CDR3 DNA: TGTGCCAGTTCTAGACTAGCGGGAGGGCCGGTGGAGACCCAGTACTTC

clone size: many
V gene: TRBV20-1
D gene: .
J gene: TRBJ2-3
CDR3 protein: CSAPHSKGRTDTQYF
CDR3 DNA: TGCAGTGCTCCACACTCAAAGGGCAGGACTGATACGCAGTATTTT

clone size: few
V gene: TRBV18
D gene: .
J gene: TRBJ2-1
CDR3 protein: CASSPLRGGSYNEQFF
CDR3 DNA: TGTGCCAGCTCACCCCTGAGGGGGGGGTCCTACAATGAGCAGTTCTTC

clone size: many
V gene: TRBV3-1
D gene: .
J gene: TRBJ2-7
CDR3 protein: CASSPGPEPYEQYF
CDR3 DNA: TGTGCCAGCAGCCCGGGACCAGAACCGTACGAGCAGTACTTC

clone size: .
V gene: TRBV27
D gene: TRBD1
J gene: TRBJ2-3
CDR3 protein: CASSLTGQGAGTQYF
CDR3 DNA: TGTGCCAGCAGCCTCACGGGACAGGGGGCAGGTACGCAGTATTTT

clone size: .
V gene: TRBV12-5
D gene: TRBD2
J gene: TRBJ2-7
CDR3 protein: CASGLAPAGVFYEQYF
CDR3 DNA: TGTGCTAGTGGTTTGGCCCCGGCGGGGGTGTTCTACGAGCAGTACTTC

clone size: many
V gene: TRBV11-2
D gene: .
J gene: TRBJ2-1
CDR3 protein: CASSLGGVALPYNEQFF
CDR3 DNA: TGTGCCAGCAGCTTAGGGGGGGTAGCCCTACCCTACAATGAGCAGTTCTTC

clone size: once
V gene: TRBV19
D gene: TRBD1
J gene: TRBJ2-4
CDR3 protein: CASEQGIGNIQYF
CDR3 DNA: TGTGCCAGTGAACAGGGGATTGGAAACATTCAGTACTTC